This T cell receptor beta chain appears in the sequencing data of a study of blood T cell repertoires in COVID-19. On the study more broadly: Sources were T cells, B-cell-depleted T cells, or PBMCs; the material itself was cDNA or gDNA.

The CDR3 sequence is 16 residues long. From germline, CDR1 is SGHVS and CDR2 FQNEAQ. After removal of 3 bases from V and 3 bases from J, the junction contained 6 bases not matched to a gene. Some clones are missing from TCRdb's copy, which holds only in-frame ones; the method was immunoSEQ multiplex PCR. Of 150,000 to 200,000 clones listed, around 80% are singletons. Sample: PBMCs or T cells enriched from blood (not recorded which). The chain combines TRBV7-8 with TRBJ2-7; TRBD2 aligns across 12 bases. The receptor was derived from a man aged 65-85 years who had been exposed to COVID-19. The DNA for the CDR3 is TGTGCCAGCAGCTTGGTGACTAGCGGGGGTTTCTACGAGCAGTACTTC. As protein: CASSLVTSGGFYEQYF.